These 27 T cell receptor beta chains originate from one sample sequenced in a study of blood T cells in healthy people across ages. A sample-barcoded 5' primer and a J-beta primer mix were used in a second PCR of about 7 to 12 cycles. MiXCR, run by TCRdb on the 5' RACE reads, gives a single entry per CDR3 protein. The table shows 710,000 or so distinct CDR3 sequences, with less than 40% occurring only once. The sample was blood. These receptors all come from a woman of 80 years or more in good health.

This clonotype was recorded many times. The V gene is TRBV12-3 or TRBV12-4, the J gene TRBJ2-5; no clear D. The CDR3 is 14 residues long. V was cut by 3 bases and J by 4 bases, with 12 bases left in between. CDR3 bases: TGTGCCAGCAGTTTCGTGGTAGGCGCAGAGACCCAGTACTTC. Translation gives CASSFVVGAETQYF.

In its sample, this clonotype was seen many times. The V call is TRBV5-8, the J call TRBJ2-5; D uncertain. The length of the CDR3 is 14 residues. Looked up from germline, CDR1 is SGHTS and CDR2 is YDEGEE. V was shortened by 0 bases and J by 1 base, with 7 bases between the two germline ends. This chain's CDR3 is CASSLGPVQETQYF. CDR3 nucleotides: TGTGCCAGCAGCTTGGGACCGGTCCAAGAGACCCAGTACTTC.

In regard to this clonotype: One end of the junction is discordant with germline, which a read error may explain. The V and J genes are TRBV30 and TRBJ1-1; perhaps TRBD1 as D (5 bases). Germline CDR1 GTSNPN, CDR2 SVGIG (reference sequence). The CDR3 is made up of 14 amino acids. The CDR3 region is CARSESAGRGEAFF. CDR3 DNA sequence: TGTGCCCGGAGTGAGTCGGCAGGGCGAGGGGAAGCTTTCTTT. The full variable domain, in which reference TRBV30 and TRBJ1-1 provide the parts outside the CDR3, is SQTIHQWPATLVQPVGSPLSLECTVEGTSNPNLYWYRQAAGRGLQLLFYSVGIGQISSEVPQNLSASRPQDRQFILSSKKLLLSDSGFYLCARSESAGRGEAFFGQGTRLTVV.

This clonotype was seen at least ten times. This chain connects TRBV6-5 to TRBJ2-1, with D perhaps TRBD2 (5 bases). The CDR3 runs to 16 residues. Trimming removed 0 bases at V and 8 bases at J, with 17 bases between. The germline V gene has CDR1 MNHEY and CDR2 SVGAGI. The CDR3 reads CASSYSRPGRGDEQFF. The CDR3 DNA follows: TGTGCCAGCAGTTACTCGAGACCGGGCCGGGGTGATGAGCAGTTCTTC.

This clonotype was seen many times. V gene TRBV5-1 combines with J gene TRBJ1-2; TRBD1 aligns across 9 bases. Germline V gene sequence: CDR1 SGHRS, CDR2 YFSETQ. The ends lost 4 bases at V and 6 bases at J; junction bases unmatched: 16. The CDR3 has 17 residues. CDR3: CASSRGGQGGVQNGYTF. The CDR3 DNA reads as TGCGCCAGCAGCCGTGGGGGACAGGGAGGCGTTCAAAATGGCTACACCTTC.

The rearrangement links TRBV5-1 to TRBJ2-5, with 7 bases aligning to TRBD1. V lost 4 bases to trimming and J lost 4 bases; unmatched junction nucleotides: 10. This CDR3 contains 15 residues. Germline values: CDR1 SGHRS, CDR2 YFSETQ. CDR3 sequence (DNA): TGCGCCAGCAGCCTGACAGGGTCAAGAGGAGAGACCCAGTACTTC. It encodes CASSLTGSRGETQYF.

CDR3 sequence: CASRLGRTDAEYF. The CDR3, as DNA: TGTGCCAGCAGACTAGGCCGCACAGATGCGGAGTATTTT. The chain links TRBV12-3 or TRBV12-4 to TRBJ2-3; TRBD2 might be the D (5 bases). The CDR3 consists of 13 residues. Deletions cut 6 bases from V and 13 bases from J, with 20 bases between.

This clonotype was recorded at least ten times. The V and J genes are TRBV5-1 and TRBJ1-1, with unresolved D. Germline assignment: CDR1 SGHRS and CDR2 YFSETQ. This CDR3 is built from 14 residues. V was clipped by 4 bases and J by 4 bases, with 14 bases between them. The chain's CDR3 is CASSRLGGSTEAFF. CDR3 in DNA: TGCGCCAGCAGCAGGCTTGGAGGGAGCACTGAAGCTTTCTTT.

This clonotype came up many times. The chain is built from TRBV5-5 and TRBJ2-1; D perhaps matches TRBD1 (6 bases). Germline loops: CDR1 SGHKS, CDR2 YYEKEE (reference sequence). V was cut by 0 bases and J by 5 bases, with 12 bases left in between. This CDR3 contains 15 residues. The DNA of the CDR3 is TGTGCCAGCAGCTTGGAAGGGACAAACAACAATGAGCAGTTCTTC. Residues: CASSLEGTNNNEQFF.

The rearrangement joins TRBV29-1 to TRBJ2-5; D unclear. This CDR3 comprises 13 residues. V lost 3 bases and J 1 base, leaving 9 bases between the germline ends. Germline V gene data show CDR1 as SQVTM and CDR2 as ANQGSEA. The CDR3 DNA reads TGCAGCGTTGACGTAACCTTCCAAGAGACCCAGTACTTC. This encodes CSVDVTFQETQYF. Combining the CDR3 with reference TRBV29-1 and TRBJ2-5 gives the whole variable domain SAVISQKPSRDICQRGTSLTIQCQVDSQVTMMFWYRQQPGQSLTLIATANQGSEATYESGFVIDKFPISRPNLTFSTLTVSNMSPEDSSIYLCSVDVTFQETQYFGPGTRLLVL.

This chain connects TRBV29-1 to TRBJ1-3; D not resolved. This CDR3 is built from 15 residues. Looked up from germline, CDR1 is SQVTM and CDR2 is ANQGSEA. V dropped 0 bases and J dropped 0 bases, with 9 bases sitting between them. The CDR3 sequence: CSVEDGESSGNTIYF. In DNA form, the CDR3 reads TGCAGCGTTGAAGACGGTGAGAGCTCTGGAAACACCATATATTTT. Full variable domain (outside the CDR3, taken from reference TRBV29-1 and TRBJ1-3): SAVISQKPSRDICQRGTSLTIQCQVDSQVTMMFWYRQQPGQSLTLIATANQGSEATYESGFVIDKFPISRPNLTFSTLTVSNMSPEDSSIYLCSVEDGESSGNTIYFGEGSWLTVV.

This clonotype was counted only a few times. V gene TRBV5-1 combines with J gene TRBJ1-6, with D perhaps TRBD1 (5 bases). The germline CDR1 and CDR2 sequences are SGHRS and YFSETQ. V lost 0 bases to trimming and J lost 9 bases, with 16 bases between them. The CDR3 loop spans 16 amino acids. For the CDR3, the DNA is TGCGCCAGCAGCTTGGGGGGGGGATCCGGCTCTTCACCCCTCCACTTT. This gives the protein CASSLGGGSGSSPLHF.

There are many counts of this clonotype. The chain recombines TRBV5-1 with TRBJ1-4; the D gene is possibly TRBD1 (6 bases). The CDR3 extends over 15 amino acids. Trimming took off 0 bases at V and 9 bases at J, with 15 bases between the two ends. Germline CDR1 is SGHRS and CDR2 is YFSETQ. The CDR3 protein is CASSLVIGTMKKLFF. CDR3 nucleotide sequence: TGCGCCAGCAGCTTGGTGATTGGGACAATGAAAAAACTGTTTTTT. The full variable domain, completed using reference TRBV5-1 and TRBJ1-4, is KAGVTQTPRYLIKTRGQQVTLSCSPISGHRSVSWYQQTPGQGLQFLFEYFSETQRNKGNFPGRFSGRQFSNSRSEMNVSTLELGDSALYLCASSLVIGTMKKLFFGSGTQLSVL.

On this clonotype: One base away lies a much larger clone, so this may be a sequencing read error. The rearrangement uses TRBV27 and TRBJ2-7; 11 positions match TRBD2. Trimming cost V 3 bases and J 5 bases; bases outside gene matches: 6. Germline CDR1 reads MNHEY; CDR2 reads SMNVEV (reference sequence). The CDR3 consists of 15 residues. CDR3 amino acids: CASSLSSGGKNEQYF. The CDR3 bases are TGTGCCAGCAGTTTGTCTAGCGGGGGGAAGAACGAGCAGTACTTC.

V gene TRBV6-1 combines with J gene TRBJ1-2; no reliable D call. Germline values: CDR1 MNHNS, CDR2 SASEGT. This CDR3 has 15 residues. Between the trimmed V and J ends, which lost 2 bases and 5 bases, there was a span of 15 bases. DNA for the CDR3: TGTGCCAGCAGTGAACGACCCTCAGAGAGGTATGGCTACACCTTC. It is translated as CASSERPSERYGYTF.

In its sample, this clonotype was seen once. Being one base from a much bigger clone, this may be a read error. V usage is TRBV5-6 and J usage is TRBJ2-3, with D perhaps being TRBD1 or TRBD2 (5 bases each). Germline CDR1 and CDR2: SGHDT and YYEEEE. CDR3 length equals 17 residues. Deletions cut 4 bases from V and 8 bases from J, with 26 bases between. CDR3 nucleotides: TGTGCCAGCAGCCCCCTAACTCCGGGACCAGCTTGGCGTACGCAGTATTTT. This gives the protein CASSPLTPGPAWRTQYF.

The J gene is TRBJ2-3, the V gene TRBV6-5; D is possibly TRBD2 (5 bases). Germline V gene sequence: CDR1 MNHEY, CDR2 SVGAGI. CDR3 length: 17 residues. V lost 0 bases and J lost 0, with 13 bases in between. The CDR3 nucleotides are TGTGCCAGCAGTTACTCGAACCGGGGAGCAAGCACAGATACGCAGTATTTT. It codes for CASSYSNRGASTDTQYF.

This clonotype was observed at least ten times. The chain carries TRBV20-1 and TRBJ2-3; no reliable D call. The V end lost 0 bases, the J end lost 4 bases, and 5 bases lay between the germline ends. Germline CDR1 is DFQATT and CDR2 is SNEGSKA (reference sequence). The CDR3 length is 12 residues. Here the CDR3 reads CSARDSADTQYF. DNA of the CDR3: TGCAGTGCTAGAGATTCAGCAGATACGCAGTATTTT.

This clonotype has just a few counts. The genes are TRBV4-1 and TRBJ1-1; D is perhaps TRBD1 (6 bases). V dropped 0 bases and J dropped 0 bases, with 14 bases sitting between them. The CDR3 runs to 17 residues. CDR1 is MGHRA, CDR2 YSYEKL, per germline. CDR3 loop: CASSQDIRDIMNTEAFF. The CDR3 DNA follows: TGCGCCAGCAGCCAAGATATTCGGGACATCATGAACACTGAAGCTTTCTTT.

This clonotype was detected many times. The V call is TRBV10-3, the J call TRBJ1-2; 10 bases fit TRBD1. The CDR3 length is 13 residues. After removal of 10 bases from V and 4 bases from J, the junction contained 6 bases not matched to a gene. Germline V lookup: CDR1 ENHRY, CDR2 SYGVKD. The CDR3 DNA reads TGTGCCACTGGACAGGGGGTTGTCTATGGCTACACCTTC. This translates into CATGQGVVYGYTF.

Notes on this clonotype: Possible read error: a much larger clone is one base away. The genes are TRBV7-9 and TRBJ1-6, with TRBD1 as a possible D gene (5 bases). With 7 bases removed from V and 11 bases from J, the gap between germline ends came to 12 bases. CDR1 is SEHNR, CDR2 FQNEAQ, per germline (reference sequence). The CDR3 length is 12 residues. CDR3 region: CASNHGGPPLHF. In DNA form, the CDR3 reads TGTGCCAGCAACCACGGGGGTCCACCCCTCCACTTT.

V and J are TRBV10-3 and TRBJ2-5, with D uncertain. Trimming took 2 bases from V and 0 from J, leaving 10 bases between them. The CDR3 sequence is 15 residues long. From germline, CDR1 is ENHRY and CDR2 SYGVKD. CDR3 sequence: CAISEPSVDQETQYF. The CDR3 region has the DNA TGTGCCATCAGTGAGCCGTCGGTAGACCAAGAGACCCAGTACTTC.

This chain joins TRBV7-2 and TRBJ2-1; TRBD1 agrees at 10 bases. CDR3 length equals 15 residues. V dropped 2 bases and J dropped 7; count of bases not matched to a gene: 5. CDR1 and CDR2 (germline): SGHTA, FQGNSA. The CDR3 here is CASSLRQGAWNEQFF. The CDR3 DNA is TGTGCCAGCAGCTTAAGACAGGGGGCGTGGAATGAGCAGTTCTTC.

This clonotype was seen ten or more times. This rearrangement joins TRBV10-3 to TRBJ2-3; D might be TRBD2 (7 bases). CDR1 is ENHRY, CDR2 SYGVKD, per germline. CDR3 size: 14 residues. V was pared by 8 bases and J by 2 bases, with 14 bases between. CDR3 sequence: CAIGAGAYTDTQYF. DNA for the CDR3: TGTGCCATCGGGGCGGGGGCCTACACAGATACGCAGTATTTT.

This clonotype was counted many times. This sequence joins TRBV5-1 and TRBJ1-2; 8 bases are shared with TRBD1. J gave up 11 bases and V 4 bases, and 10 bases lay outside the gene matches. Looked up from germline, CDR1 is SGHRS and CDR2 is YFSETQ. The CDR3 totals 13 residues. As DNA, the CDR3 is TGCGCCAGCAGCGCGCGGACAGGGCCGGGTTACACCTTC. Protein sequence: CASSARTGPGYTF.

This clonotype was counted only a few times. The chain combines TRBV29-1 with TRBJ1-3, with D possibly matching TRBD1 (5 bases). The V and J ends lost 6 bases and 4 bases respectively, with 7 bases between them. The CDR3 extends over 11 amino acids. The germline CDR1 and CDR2 sequences are SQVTM and ANQGSEA. The CDR3 reads CSVRQGNTIYF. The DNA of the CDR3 is TGCAGCGTCCGACAGGGAAACACCATATATTTT.

This clonotype was seen repeatedly, ten times or more. The chain has TRBV5-1 and TRBJ2-5; D remains ambiguous. V lost 3 bases and J lost 5, with 14 bases in between. There are 14 residues in the CDR3. The V gene's germline CDR1 is SGHRS and CDR2 YFSETQ. CDR3 nucleotide sequence: TGCGCCAGCAGCTATTTTCGGCATCAGGAGACCCAGTACTTC. Protein sequence: CASSYFRHQETQYF. Variable domain in full (rest from reference TRBV5-1 and TRBJ2-5): KAGVTQTPRYLIKTRGQQVTLSCSPISGHRSVSWYQQTPGQGLQFLFEYFSETQRNKGNFPGRFSGRQFSNSRSEMNVSTLELGDSALYLCASSYFRHQETQYFGPGTRLLVL.